This T cell receptor (beta chain) was retrieved from a study of identical twins. Note on this clonotype: The antigen is unknown.

TCRdb passed the 5' RACE reads through MiXCR, listing each CDR3 protein once. The sample includes around 470,000 distinct CDR3 sequences, 12% to 15% of them seen just once. The CDR3 sequence is 16 residues long. The germline V gene encodes CDR1 LGHNT and CDR2 FRNRAP. With 6 bases clipped from V and 7 bases from J, the junction kept 15 bases outside the gene matches. Study findings and constraints: The study found weaker excess twin sharing in beta out-of-frame sequences. The models systematically underestimated how much out-of-frame TCR alpha was shared in monozygotic twins. A cross-sectional statistical analysis, not follow-up of the same donors, supported the conclusions. Whereas memory repertoires showed no such difference, abundant cord blood beta clonotypes carried fewer insertions.

These data were also filed under a second study, of yellow fever vaccine responses in identical twins.

This TCR came from a young woman in good health. This chain links TRBV12-5 with TRBJ2-1; 7 nucleotides line up with TRBD1. Sequencing used CD4+ T cells sorted from blood. CDR3 in DNA: TGTGCTAGTGGCCGTCGGACAGGAACATACACGAATGAGCAGTTCTTC. Translation gives CASGRRTGTYTNEQFF. The variable domain in full, completed from reference TRBV12-5 and TRBJ2-1, reads DARVTQTPRHKVTEMGQEVTMRCQPILGHNTVFWYRQTMMQGLELLAYFRNRAPLDDSGMPKDRFSAEMPDATLATLKIQPSEPRDSAVYFCASGRRTGTYTNEQFFGPGTRLTVL.